The sequence of this TCR beta chain was determined in a study of regulatory T cells in long-lasting Graves disease. Researchers made TCR beta libraries by using iRepertoire HTBI primers and running Arm-PCR on CDR3 regions. TCRdb fed the multiplex PCR reads into MiXCR, producing one record per CDR3 protein. Altogether almost 350,000 distinct CDR3 sequences are present, around 20% being singletons, with the ten largest covering approximately 31%. Time point: persistent/refractory GD, antithyroid drugs over 5 years with positive TRAb. RNA from PBMCs was the source of the TCR library. The germline V gene encodes CDR1 SGHRS and CDR2 YFSETQ. The ends were cut back, 5 bases at V and 6 bases at J, with 9 bases in the middle. This CDR3 has 11 amino acids.

The origin of this receptor is a female donor with Graves disease. Sequenced here: peripheral blood mononuclear cells (PBMCs), sampled when the disease was refractory, from a patient treated with antithyroid drugs. This sequence joins TRBV5-1 and TRBJ2-7; weak D call: TRBD2 (5 bases). CDR3 loop: CASREGPEQYF. In DNA form, the CDR3 reads TGCGCCAGCAGAGAGGGCCCCGAGCAGTACTTC.